Below, 11 T cell receptor beta chains from the same sample are listed, as sequenced in a study of cytomegalovirus exposure and HLA in healthy donors. Amplification used 60 Vbeta primers and 13 Jbeta primers. Profiling relied on immunoSEQ multiplex PCR, and the TCRdb table lists in-frame clones only, not all of them. This sample's clone table lists some 46,000 clones. The sequenced sample consisted of PBMCs. These receptors were obtained from a male donor in good health and CMV-seronegative.

J is TRBJ2-5 and V is TRBV5-1, with a tentative D call TRBD2 (5 bases). CDR1 is SGHRS, CDR2 YFSETQ, per germline. This CDR3 comprises 14 residues. Between the trimmed V and J ends, which lost 0 bases and 3 bases, there was a span of 9 bases. The CDR3 nucleotides read TGCGCCAGCAGCTTGGCCGGGGTAGAAGAGACCCAGTACTTC. Encoded protein: CASSLAGVEETQYF.

As concerns this clone: At one end the junction does not follow the germline gene, possibly because of a read error. This chain joins TRBV6-6 and TRBJ2-7; the match to TRBD2 covers 7 bases. Germline lookup yields CDR1 MNHNY and CDR2 SVGAGI (reference sequence). The CDR3 covers 16 residues. CDR3 bases: TGTGCCAGCAGTCGGGCCGCTAGCGGTAGCTCCTACGAGCGGTACTTC. The encoded protein is CASSRAASGSSYERYF.

The chain has TRBV4-2 and TRBJ2-2; tentative D call: TRBD2 (6 bases). The CDR3 has 14 amino acids. V lost 0 bases to trimming and J lost 6 bases, with 8 bases between them. Per the germline V gene, CDR1 is LGHNA and CDR2 is YNFKEQ. Here the CDR3 reads CASSQDGGAGELFF. In DNA, the CDR3 is TGTGCCAGCAGCCAAGATGGAGGGGCCGGGGAGCTGTTTTTT.

The chain couples TRBV5-4 to TRBJ2-1; TRBD2 might be the D (6 bases). V lost 4 bases to trimming and J lost 9 bases, with 20 bases between them. The germline V gene has CDR1 SGHNT and CDR2 YYREEE (reference sequence). The CDR3 covers 15 residues. CDR3 coding DNA: TGTGCCAGCAGCCCAACCGGAGGGGAGGCCGGTGAGCAGTTCTTC. The encoded protein is CASSPTGGEAGEQFF. The full variable domain, completed using reference TRBV5-4 and TRBJ2-1, is ETGVTQSPTHLIKTRGQQVTLRCSSQSGHNTVSWYQQALGQGPQFIFQYYREEENGRGNFPPRFSGLQFPNYSSELNVNALELDDSALYLCASSPTGGEAGEQFFGPGTRLTVL.

The chain couples TRBV4-2 to TRBJ2-7; a weak D match, TRBD2 (6 bases). Per the germline V gene, CDR1 is LGHNA and CDR2 is YNFKEQ. The CDR3 sequence is 16 residues long. Trimming shortened V by 0 bases and J by 0 bases, and 12 bases separated the two germline ends. The CDR3 bases are TGTGCCAGCAGCCAAGATATAGCGGCGAGCTCCTACGAGCAGTACTTC. Translating gives CASSQDIAASSYEQYF.

The chain is built from TRBV19 and TRBJ2-3; 11 nucleotides agree with TRBD1. In germline, CDR1 is LNHDA, CDR2 SQIVND (reference sequence). The CDR3 has 17 residues. Trimming took 4 bases from V and 7 from J; bases not matched to a gene: 13. This CDR3 is CASSRPALRDRGNTQYF. CDR3 nucleotides: TGTGCCAGTAGTAGACCCGCACTCCGGGACAGGGGGAATACGCAGTATTTT.

The rearrangement joins TRBV30 to TRBJ2-3, with 10 bases lining up with TRBD2. Germline V gene sequence: CDR1 GTSNPN, CDR2 SVGIG (reference sequence). This CDR3 spans 20 amino acids. J lost 0 bases, V lost 5 bases, and 20 bases had no gene match. The CDR3 spells CAWRPTTWGETSGSTDTQYF. The CDR3 nucleotides are TGTGCCTGGCGCCCTACGACTTGGGGTGAGACTAGCGGGAGCACAGATACGCAGTATTTT.

The chain couples TRBV4-1 to TRBJ2-7; TRBD2 matches at 11 bases. Trimming took 0 bases from V and 4 from J; bases not matched to a gene: 5. Germline lookup yields CDR1 MGHRA and CDR2 YSYEKL. The CDR3 runs 16 residues. DNA of the CDR3: TGCGCCAGCAGCCAAGACCGTAGCGGGAGGGTGTACGAGCAGTACTTC. As protein: CASSQDRSGRVYEQYF.

The CDR3 protein is CASSARVVSEAFF. CDR3 in DNA: TGTGCCAGCAGTGCCAGGGTAGTTTCTGAAGCTTTCTTT. The chain uses TRBV27 and TRBJ1-1; TRBD1 is a possible D gene (5 bases). The CDR3 has 13 residues. The germline gives CDR1 MNHEY, CDR2 SMNVEV (reference sequence). The V end was cut by 5 bases, the J end by 6 bases, with 13 bases between.

The chain combines TRBV18 with TRBJ1-5, with a possible D match to TRBD1 (6 bases). V was shortened by 7 bases and J by 7 bases, with 14 bases between the two germline ends. Germline lookup yields CDR1 KGHSH and CDR2 LQKENI. There are 13 residues in the CDR3. This chain's CDR3 is CASLGHRDQPQHF. CDR3 DNA sequence: TGTGCCAGCTTGGGACATCGGGACCAGCCCCAGCATTTT.

The chain couples TRBV7-6 to TRBJ1-4, with D maybe TRBD1 (6 bases). The V end was cut by 1 base, the J end by 10 bases, with 16 bases between. The CDR3 consists of 15 residues. Germline V gene data show CDR1 as SGHVS and CDR2 as FNYEAQ. This chain's CDR3 is CASSLEAGFRGKLFF. Here the CDR3 DNA reads TGTGCCAGCAGCTTAGAGGCAGGGTTCAGGGGAAAACTGTTTTTT.